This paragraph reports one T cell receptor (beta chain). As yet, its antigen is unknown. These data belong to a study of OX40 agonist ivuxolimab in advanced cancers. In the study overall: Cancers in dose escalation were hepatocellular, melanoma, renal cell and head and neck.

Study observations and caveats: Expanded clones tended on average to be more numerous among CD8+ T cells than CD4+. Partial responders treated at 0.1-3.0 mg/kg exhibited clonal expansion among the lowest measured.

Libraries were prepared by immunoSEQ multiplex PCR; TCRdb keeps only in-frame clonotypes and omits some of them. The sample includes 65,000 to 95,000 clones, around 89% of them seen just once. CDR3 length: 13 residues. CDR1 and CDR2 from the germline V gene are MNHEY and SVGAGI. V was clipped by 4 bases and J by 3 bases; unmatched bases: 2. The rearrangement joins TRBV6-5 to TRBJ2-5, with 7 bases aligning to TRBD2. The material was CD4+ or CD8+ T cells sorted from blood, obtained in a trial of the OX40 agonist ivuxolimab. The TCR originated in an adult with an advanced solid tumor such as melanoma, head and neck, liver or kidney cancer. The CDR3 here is CASSSRGEETQYF. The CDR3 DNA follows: TGTGCCAGCAGTTCTCGGGGGGAAGAGACCCAGTACTTC.